This record covers a single T cell receptor beta chain. One end of the junction is discordant with germline, which a read error may explain. The data derive from a study of blood T cell repertoires in COVID-19. This CDR3 has 15 amino acids. In germline, CDR1 is SSHAT, CDR2 FNYEAQ (reference sequence). This table comes from immunoSEQ multiplex PCR, and its TCRdb copy is limited to in-frame clones, with some not included. The sample consists of 250,000 to 400,000 clones, roughly 90% of them appearing once. Sequenced material: PBMCs or T cells enriched from blood (not recorded which). This sequence was found in a man in his 60s who had recovered from COVID-19. V gene TRBV7-7 combines with J gene TRBJ1-6, with a weak D call TRBD1 (5 bases). CDR3 loop: CASSRFQGRDSPLHF. The CDR3 nucleotides read TGTGCTAGCAGCCGCTTCCAGGGTAGGGATTCACCCCTCCACTTT. Filled out from reference TRBV7-7 and TRBJ1-6, the complete variable domain reads GAGVSQSPRYKVTKRGQDVTLRCDPISSHATLYWYQQALGQGPEFLTYFNYEAQPDKSGLPSDRFSAERPEGSISTLTIQRTEQRDSAMYRCASSRFQGRDSPLHFGNGTRLTVT.